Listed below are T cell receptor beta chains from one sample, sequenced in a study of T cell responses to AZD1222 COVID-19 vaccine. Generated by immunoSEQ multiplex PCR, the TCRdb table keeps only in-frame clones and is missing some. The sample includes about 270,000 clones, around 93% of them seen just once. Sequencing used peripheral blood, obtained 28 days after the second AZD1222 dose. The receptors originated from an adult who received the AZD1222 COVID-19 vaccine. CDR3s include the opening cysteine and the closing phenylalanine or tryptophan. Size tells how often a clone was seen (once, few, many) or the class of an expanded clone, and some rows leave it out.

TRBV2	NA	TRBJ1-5	CASSEWAGNNQPQHF
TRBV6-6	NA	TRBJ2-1	CASGGDEQFF
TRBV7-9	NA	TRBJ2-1	CASSPRLTAGYNEQFF
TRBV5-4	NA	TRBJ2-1	CASQARDRDNEQFF
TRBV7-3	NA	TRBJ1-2	CASSLKGGNNYGYTF
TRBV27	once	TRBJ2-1	CASSFGAGGPLRQFF
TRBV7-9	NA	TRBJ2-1	CASDVLRSSYNEQFF
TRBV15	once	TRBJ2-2	CATDRGDGELFF
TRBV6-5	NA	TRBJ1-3	CASSFTGSSGNTIYF
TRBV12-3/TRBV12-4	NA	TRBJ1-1	CASTKVHTEAFF
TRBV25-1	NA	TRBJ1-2	CASSDRENYGYTF
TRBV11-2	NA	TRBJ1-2	CASSSGHGPNYGYTF
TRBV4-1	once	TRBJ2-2	CASSMSGGNTGELFF
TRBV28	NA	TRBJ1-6	CASSPWDRDSYNSPLHF
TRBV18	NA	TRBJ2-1	CASSPLLGSLQFNEQFF
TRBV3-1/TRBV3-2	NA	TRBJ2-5	CASSQVLGETQYF
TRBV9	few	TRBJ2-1	CASSVQGSSYNEQFF
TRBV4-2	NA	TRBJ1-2	CASSQDLGSRGYTF
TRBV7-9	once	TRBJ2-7	CASSLGAGGLSYEQYF
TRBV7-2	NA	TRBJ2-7	CASSSLYEQYF
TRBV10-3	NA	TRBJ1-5	CAISESSQPQHF
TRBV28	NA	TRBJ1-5	CASSYRTEESNQPQHF
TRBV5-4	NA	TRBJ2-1	CASSLGGTSGYNEQFF
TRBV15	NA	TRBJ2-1	CATSRAGTYYNEQFF
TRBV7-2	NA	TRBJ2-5	CASSQLAGGQETQYF
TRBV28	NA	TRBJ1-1	CASSSGGQGRENTEAFF
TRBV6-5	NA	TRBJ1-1	CASSLARQNTEAFF
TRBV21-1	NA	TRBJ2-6	CASSARDRGISGANVLTF
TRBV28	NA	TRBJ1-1	CAIKGESTEAFF
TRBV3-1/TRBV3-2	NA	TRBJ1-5	CASSQGGQGGNQPQHF
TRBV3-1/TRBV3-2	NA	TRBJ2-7	CASSQVDRQYF
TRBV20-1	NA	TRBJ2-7	CSARWGVEQYF
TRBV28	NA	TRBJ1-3	CASSFGRSSGNTIYF
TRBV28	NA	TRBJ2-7	CASSSLGSYEQYF
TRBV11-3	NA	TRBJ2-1	CASSLEGDEQFF
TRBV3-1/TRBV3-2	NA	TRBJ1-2	CASSQDEGTASYGYTF
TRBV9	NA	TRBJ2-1	CASSREAREQFF
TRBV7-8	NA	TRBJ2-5	CASSSPGGGREETQYF
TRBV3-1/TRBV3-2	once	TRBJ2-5	CATAGTGEETQYF
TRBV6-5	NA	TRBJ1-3	CASSNTGASGNTIYF
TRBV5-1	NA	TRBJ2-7	CASSLGQVSSYEQYF
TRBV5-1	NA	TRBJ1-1	CASSLGGSYTEAFF
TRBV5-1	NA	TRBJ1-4	CASSVGSNEKLFF
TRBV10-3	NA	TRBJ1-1	CAISDYSTEAFF
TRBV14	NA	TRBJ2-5	CASNTGQWVKETQYF
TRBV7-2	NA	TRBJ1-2	CASSLDALGTGYTF
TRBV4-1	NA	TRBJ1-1	CASSQEYRSSEGAFF
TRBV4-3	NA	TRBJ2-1	CASSQGFGGGEQFF
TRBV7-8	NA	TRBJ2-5	CASRRRRGNPETQYF
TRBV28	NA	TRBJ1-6	CASSLPIPGHGSPLHF
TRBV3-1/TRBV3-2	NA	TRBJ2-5	CASSQDPAGGPETQYF
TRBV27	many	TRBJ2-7	CASSLSEEGSDEQYF
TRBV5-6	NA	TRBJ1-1	CASSKDRARLEAFF
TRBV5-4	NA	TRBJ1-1	CASSSPVRDRGVAFF
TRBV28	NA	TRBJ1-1	CASSLGGANTEAFF
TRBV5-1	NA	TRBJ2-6	CASRSGSGANVLTF
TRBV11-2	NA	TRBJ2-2	CASNFGTANTGELFF
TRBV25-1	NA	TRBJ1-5	CASSSGEGQPQHF
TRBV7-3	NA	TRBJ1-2	CASSLGQGTYGYTF
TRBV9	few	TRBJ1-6	CASSGRDPGNSPLHF